Below are 22 T cell receptor beta chains sequenced from a single sample in a study of blood T cell repertoires in COVID-19. This table comes from immunoSEQ multiplex PCR, and its TCRdb copy is limited to in-frame clones, with some not included. The sample carries about 290,000 clones, 85% to 90% recorded once. What was sequenced was peripheral blood. The source is a woman aged 30 to 39 with COVID-19, enrolled during active disease.

J is TRBJ1-2 and V is TRBV2; D is unclear. The CDR3 is made up of 11 amino acids. The V gene's germline CDR1 is SNHLY and CDR2 FYNNEI. V was trimmed by 8 bases and J by 8 bases, leaving 12 bases between them. This CDR3 reads CASSPRFGYTF. The DNA of the CDR3 is TGTGCCAGCTCGCCTAGGTTCGGCTACACCTTC.

The chain combines TRBV7-2 with TRBJ1-2; weak D call: TRBD1 (6 bases). With 3 bases removed from V and 2 bases from J, the gap between germline ends came to 13 bases. The germline CDR1 and CDR2 sequences are SGHTA and FQGNSA. The CDR3 loop spans 15 amino acids. The CDR3 here is CASSLGAPRNYGYTF. DNA for the CDR3: TGTGCCAGCAGCTTGGGGGCCCCGCGAAACTATGGCTACACCTTC.

The J gene is TRBJ2-7, the V gene TRBV19; 11 nucleotides align to TRBD2. V lost 4 bases to trimming and J lost 3 bases; unmatched junction nucleotides: 11. In germline, CDR1 is LNHDA, CDR2 SQIVND (reference sequence). This CDR3 region has 17 residues. CDR3 sequence reads: CASSTLAGGPRFYEQYF. The CDR3, as DNA: TGTGCCAGTAGTACGCTAGCGGGGGGCCCAAGATTCTACGAGCAGTACTTC.

The chain's CDR3 is CASTPGASTDTQYF. CDR3 nucleotide sequence: TGTGCCAGCACCCCAGGGGCTAGCACAGATACGCAGTATTTT. This chain links TRBV6-5 with TRBJ2-3, with D maybe TRBD1 (6 bases). The germline V gene encodes CDR1 MNHEY and CDR2 SVGAGI. The CDR3 loop spans 14 amino acids. V lost 7 bases and J lost 0, with 11 bases in between.

The gene calls are TRBV5-4 and TRBJ1-2; the D is unclear. Germline V gene data show CDR1 as SGHNT and CDR2 as YYREEE (reference sequence). CDR3 size: 14 residues. V lost 3 bases to trimming and J lost 4 bases, with 13 bases between them. CDR3 residues: CASSSEAVSYGYTF. In nucleotides, the CDR3 is TGTGCCAGCAGCTCAGAGGCCGTGTCCTATGGCTACACCTTC.

J is TRBJ2-1 and V is TRBV19; tentatively, D is TRBD2 (5 bases). The CDR3 consists of 13 residues. Trimming cost V 3 bases and J 2 bases, with 5 bases left between them. The germline V gene encodes CDR1 LNHDA and CDR2 SQIVND (reference sequence). CDR3 loop: CASSIGTYNEQFF. The DNA of the CDR3 is TGTGCCAGTAGTATCGGGACCTACAATGAGCAGTTCTTC.

The chain recombines TRBV29-1 with TRBJ1-1, with a tentative D call TRBD1 (5 bases). The germline CDR1 and CDR2 sequences are SQVTM and ANQGSEA. Deletions cut 3 bases from V and 3 bases from J, with 17 bases between. The CDR3 runs 15 residues. CDR3 residues: CSVDPRAALDTEAFF. CDR3 DNA: TGCAGCGTTGACCCCAGGGCCGCATTGGACACTGAAGCTTTCTTT.

This clone showed up just a few times. The identical CDR3 is also encoded by other nucleotide sequences in the sample. The rearrangement joins TRBV5-1 to TRBJ1-4; 9 positions agree with TRBD1. CDR1 is SGHRS, CDR2 YFSETQ, per germline. V was pared by 0 bases and J by 5 bases, with 2 bases of the junction left unmatched. CDR3 size: 15 residues. This CDR3 is CASSLAGTGNEKLFF. CDR3 sequence (DNA): TGCGCCAGCAGCTTGGCCGGGACAGGGAATGAAAAACTGTTTTTT.

This clone has a single count. The chain recombines TRBV5-1 with TRBJ1-4; D remains ambiguous. Germline V gene data show CDR1 as SGHRS and CDR2 as YFSETQ. The CDR3 contains 15 residues. V lost 3 bases and J lost 0, with 9 bases in between. The CDR3: CASSSRGATNEKLFF. The DNA of the CDR3 is TGCGCCAGCAGCTCCAGAGGTGCAACTAATGAAAAACTGTTTTTT.

The chain links TRBV6-1 to TRBJ2-5; D might be TRBD2 (7 bases). This CDR3 region has 16 residues. The V end was cut by 1 base, the J end by 1 base, with 13 bases between. Germline V lookup: CDR1 MNHNS, CDR2 SASEGT. CDR3 amino acids: CASSEGRAGAQETQYF. The CDR3 nucleotides read TGTGCCAGCAGTGAAGGCCGCGCGGGGGCCCAAGAGACCCAGTACTTC.

In DNA form, the CDR3 reads TGTGCCAGCAGCGCACTACAGGGGAGCCTTCCGGATACGCAGTATTTT. Amino acid sequence: CASSALQGSLPDTQYF. The chain employs TRBV9 and TRBJ2-3, with 7 bases aligning to TRBD1. CDR1 is SGDLS and CDR2 is YYNGEE in the germline V gene. CDR3 length: 16 amino acids. V lost 3 bases and J lost 6; bases outside the gene matches: 13.

J is TRBJ1-1 and V is TRBV5-5; D is undetermined. CDR1 and CDR2 from the germline V gene are SGHKS and YYEKEE (reference sequence). This CDR3 region has 16 residues. The V and J ends lost 0 bases and 5 bases respectively, with 17 bases between them. The CDR3 coding sequence is TGTGCCAGCAGCTTGGTGGGAGGGATGAGTAGAACTGAAGCTTTCTTT. Translating gives CASSLVGGMSRTEAFF.

The chain uses TRBV5-1 and TRBJ2-1; TRBD2 aligns across 9 bases. The V segment lost 0 bases and the J segment 0 bases; nucleotides outside the gene matches: 1. The CDR3 is made up of 16 amino acids. The germline CDR1 and CDR2 sequences are SGHRS and YFSETQ. The CDR3 loop is CASSLGRGGSYNEQFF. The CDR3 DNA is TGCGCCAGCAGCTTGGGGCGGGGGGGCTCCTACAATGAGCAGTTCTTC.

The chain couples TRBV3-1 (or the pseudogene TRBV3-2) to TRBJ1-6, with 9 bases matching TRBD1. V trimming: 0 bases; J trimming: 13 bases; junction bases outside the gene matches: 4. The V gene's germline CDR1 is LGHDT and CDR2 YNNKEL (reference sequence). This CDR3 comprises 14 residues. The CDR3 is CASSQEDRGKPLHF. CDR3 coding DNA: TGTGCCAGCAGCCAAGAGGACAGGGGAAAGCCCCTCCACTTT.

The chain combines TRBV18 with TRBJ1-4, with D perhaps matching TRBD1 (5 bases). This CDR3 is built from 13 residues. The germline gives CDR1 KGHSH, CDR2 LQKENI. Trimming took off 9 bases at V and 6 bases at J, with 14 bases between the two ends. The CDR3 reads CASLGGTDEKLFF. Written as DNA, the CDR3 is TGTGCCAGTTTGGGGGGTACAGATGAAAAACTGTTTTTT.

The V call is TRBV14, the J call TRBJ1-2; D possibly corresponds to TRBD1 (6 bases). The ends were cut back, 3 bases at V and 7 bases at J, with 15 bases in the middle. Germline V lookup: CDR1 SGHDN, CDR2 FVKESK. The CDR3 is 14 residues long. Here the CDR3 DNA reads TGTGCCAGCAGCCATAGACCAGGGGCCTCTGGCTACACCTTC. It specifies CASSHRPGASGYTF.

The J gene is TRBJ2-3, the V gene TRBV5-1, with D perhaps matching TRBD2 (5 bases). V was pared by 0 bases and J by 2 bases, with 7 bases between. Germline V CDR1 and CDR2: SGHRS, YFSETQ. This CDR3 spans 14 amino acids. The DNA of the CDR3 is TGCGCCAGCAGCTTGGCGGGGATCACAGATACGCAGTATTTT. This sequence encodes CASSLAGITDTQYF.

The genes are TRBV7-6 and TRBJ2-7; D remains ambiguous. The CDR3 runs to 14 residues. CDR1 SGHVS and CDR2 FNYEAQ come from the germline V gene. V lost 1 base and J 7 bases, leaving 14 bases between the germline ends. CDR3 loop: CASSLGGSAREQYF. The CDR3 DNA is TGTGCCAGCAGCTTAGGAGGCAGCGCACGTGAGCAGTACTTC.

The rearrangement uses TRBV11-2 and TRBJ2-1; perhaps TRBD2 as D (6 bases). Germline-derived CDR1 and CDR2 are SGHAT and FQNNGV. V lost 3 bases and J lost 12, with 12 bases in between. The CDR3 runs 12 residues. The CDR3 coding sequence is TGTGCCAGCAGCTTGGGCCACGGGGGGCAGTTCTTC. This encodes CASSLGHGGQFF. Filled out from reference TRBV11-2 and TRBJ2-1, the complete variable domain reads EAGVAQSPRYKIIEKRQSVAFWCNPISGHATLYWYQQILGQGPKLLIQFQNNGVVDDSQLPKDRFSAERLKGVDSTLKIQPAKLEDSAVYLCASSLGHGGQFFGPGTRLTVL.

The chain recombines TRBV5-6 with TRBJ2-1; D call uncertain. Trimming took off 0 bases at V and 7 bases at J, with 11 bases between the two ends. This CDR3 has 14 residues. CDR1 is SGHDT and CDR2 is YYEEEE in the germline V gene. The CDR3 bases are TGTGCCAGCAGCTTGGACTTCCCCTTTAATGAGCAGTTCTTC. Encoded protein: CASSLDFPFNEQFF.

The CDR3 sequence is CASSFGFVETQYF. CDR3 nucleotide sequence: TGTGCCAGCAGCTTCGGGTTTGTGGAGACCCAGTACTTC. V is TRBV5-6 and J is TRBJ2-5; no clear D gene. This CDR3 is 13 amino acids long. CDR1 is SGHDT, CDR2 YYEEEE, per germline. Trimming took off 2 bases at V and 5 bases at J, with 10 bases between the two ends.

This clone was found a few times. V gene TRBV29-1 combines with J gene TRBJ2-7; D may be TRBD1 (5 bases). Looked up from germline, CDR1 is SQVTM and CDR2 is ANQGSEA. The CDR3 contains 17 residues. V was trimmed by 1 base and J by 2 bases, leaving 21 bases between them. CDR3 in amino acids: CSVEALVGDRSAYEQYF. The CDR3 region has the DNA TGCAGCGTTGAAGCTCTAGTAGGGGATCGCTCGGCCTACGAGCAGTACTTC.